This TCR beta chain was sequenced in a study of Ad26.COV2.S vaccination and SARS-CoV-2 variants. General study results and limits: Individuals receiving vaccine had higher spike-specific TCR breadth than placebo recipients did. The authors reported substantial breadth in spike-specific CD8+ and CD4+ T cell responses after vaccination. Overall T cell responses may have been underestimated by the analyses of TCR breadth and depth.

TCRdb keeps only in-frame clones here, not all; method: immunoSEQ multiplex PCR. The sample yields some 190,000 clones, 70% to 90% seen once. Worth noting for this clone: The target antigen is unknown.

Between the trimmed V and J ends, which lost 4 bases and 5 bases, there was a span of 27 bases. Germline V CDR1 and CDR2: SGHDT, YYEEEE. The length of the CDR3 is 19 residues. The sequencing used peripheral blood, collected after recovery from COVID-19. This TCR derives from a human donor who had recovered from COVID-19. V gene TRBV5-6 combines with J gene TRBJ2-2; D is perhaps TRBD2 (6 bases). CDR3 coding DNA: TGTGCCAGCAGCGGCGGGACGGATCGAACATTCGGTTGGACCGGGGAGCTGTTTTTT. Amino acids: CASSGGTDRTFGWTGELFF.